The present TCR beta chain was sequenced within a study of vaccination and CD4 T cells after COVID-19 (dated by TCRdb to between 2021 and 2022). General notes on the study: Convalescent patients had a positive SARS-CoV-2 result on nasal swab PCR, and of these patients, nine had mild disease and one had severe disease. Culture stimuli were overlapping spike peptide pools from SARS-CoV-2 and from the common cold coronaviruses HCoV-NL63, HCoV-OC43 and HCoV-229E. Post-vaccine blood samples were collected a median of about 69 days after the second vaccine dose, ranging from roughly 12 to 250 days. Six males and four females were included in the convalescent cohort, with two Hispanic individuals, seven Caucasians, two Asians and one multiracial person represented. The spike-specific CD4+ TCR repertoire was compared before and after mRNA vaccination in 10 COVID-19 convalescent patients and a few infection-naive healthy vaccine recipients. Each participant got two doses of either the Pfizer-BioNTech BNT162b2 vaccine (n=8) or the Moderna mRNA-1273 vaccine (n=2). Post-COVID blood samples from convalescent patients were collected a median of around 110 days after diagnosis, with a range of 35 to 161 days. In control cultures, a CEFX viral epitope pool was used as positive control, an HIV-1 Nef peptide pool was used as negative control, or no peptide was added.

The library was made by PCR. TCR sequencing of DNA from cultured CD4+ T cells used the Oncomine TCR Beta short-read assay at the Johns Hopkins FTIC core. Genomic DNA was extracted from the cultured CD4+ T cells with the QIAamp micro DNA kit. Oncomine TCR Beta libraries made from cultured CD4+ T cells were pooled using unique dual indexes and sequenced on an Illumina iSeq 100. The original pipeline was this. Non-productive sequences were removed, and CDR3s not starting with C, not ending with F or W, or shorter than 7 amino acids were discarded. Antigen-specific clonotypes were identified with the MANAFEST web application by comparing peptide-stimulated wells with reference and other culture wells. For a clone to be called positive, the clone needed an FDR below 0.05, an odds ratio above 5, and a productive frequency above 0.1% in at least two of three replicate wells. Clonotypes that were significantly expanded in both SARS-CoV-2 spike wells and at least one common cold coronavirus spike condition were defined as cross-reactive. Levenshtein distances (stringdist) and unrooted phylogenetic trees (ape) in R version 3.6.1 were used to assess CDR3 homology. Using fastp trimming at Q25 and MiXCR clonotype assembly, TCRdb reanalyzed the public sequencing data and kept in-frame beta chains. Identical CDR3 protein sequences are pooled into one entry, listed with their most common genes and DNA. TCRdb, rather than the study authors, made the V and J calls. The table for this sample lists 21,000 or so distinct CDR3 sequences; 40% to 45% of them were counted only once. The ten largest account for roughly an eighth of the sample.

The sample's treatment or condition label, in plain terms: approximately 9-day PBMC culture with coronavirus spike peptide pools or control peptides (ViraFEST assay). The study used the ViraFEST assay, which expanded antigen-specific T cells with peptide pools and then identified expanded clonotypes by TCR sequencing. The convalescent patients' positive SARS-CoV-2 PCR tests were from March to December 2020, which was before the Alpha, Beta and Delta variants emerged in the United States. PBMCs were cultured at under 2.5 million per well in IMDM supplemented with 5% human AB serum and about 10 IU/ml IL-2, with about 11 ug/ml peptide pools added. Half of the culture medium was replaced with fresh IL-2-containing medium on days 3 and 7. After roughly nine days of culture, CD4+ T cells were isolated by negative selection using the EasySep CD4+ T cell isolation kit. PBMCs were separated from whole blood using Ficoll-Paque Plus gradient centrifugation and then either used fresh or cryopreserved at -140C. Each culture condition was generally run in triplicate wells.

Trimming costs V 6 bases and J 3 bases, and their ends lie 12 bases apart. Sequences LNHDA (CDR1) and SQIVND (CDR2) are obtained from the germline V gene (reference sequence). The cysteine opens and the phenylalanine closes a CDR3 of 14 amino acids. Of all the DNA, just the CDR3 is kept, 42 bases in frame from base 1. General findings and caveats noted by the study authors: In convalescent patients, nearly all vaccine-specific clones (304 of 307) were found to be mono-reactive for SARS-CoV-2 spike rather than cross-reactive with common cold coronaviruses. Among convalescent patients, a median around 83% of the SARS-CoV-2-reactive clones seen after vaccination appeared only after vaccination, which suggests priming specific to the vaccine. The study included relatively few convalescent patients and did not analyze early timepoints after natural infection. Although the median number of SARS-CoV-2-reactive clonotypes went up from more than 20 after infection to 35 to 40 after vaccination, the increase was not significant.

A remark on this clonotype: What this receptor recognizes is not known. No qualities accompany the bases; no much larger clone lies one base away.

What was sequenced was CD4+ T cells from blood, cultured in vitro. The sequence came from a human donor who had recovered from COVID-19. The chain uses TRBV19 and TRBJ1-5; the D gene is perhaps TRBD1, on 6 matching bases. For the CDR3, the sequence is CASREPGHNQPQHF. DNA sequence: TGTGCCAGTAGGGAACCGGGACACAATCAGCCCCAGCATTTT. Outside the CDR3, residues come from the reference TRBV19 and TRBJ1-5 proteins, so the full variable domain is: DGGITQSPKYLFRKEGQNVTLSCEQNLNHDAMYWYRQDPGQGLRLIYYSQIVNDFQKGDIAEGYSVSREKKESFPLTVTSAQKNPTAFYLCASREPGHNQPQHFGDGTRLSIL.